This T cell receptor beta chain is drawn from a study of shared clonotypes between healthy human individuals. This clone was detected once. The CDR3 length is 13 residues. V shed 6 bases, J shed 6 bases, and the junction held 5 bases outside the gene matches. From germline, CDR1 is SEHNR and CDR2 FQNEAQ (reference sequence). Only in-frame clones appear in the TCRdb table, and some are missing; sequencing was by immunoSEQ multiplex PCR. The table records more than 1,200,000 clones, 98% of them present only once. Sequencing was done on a sample of naive CD4+ T cells sorted from blood. Noted subset: CD45RA+ positively selected. This receptor was taken from a man aged 25-45 years in good health. This chain uses TRBV7-9 with TRBJ1-2; 9 bases are shared with TRBD1. In nucleotides, the CDR3 is TGTGCCAGCAGTCGGGACAGGGAGGATGGCTACACCTTC. It is translated as CASSRDREDGYTF.